What follows is one TCR beta chain and its context. The antigen is unknown. Unexposed donor CD4+ T cells date from about 2010-2019, before the COVID-19 pandemic. After 10 to 11 days of culture, CD4+ T cells were isolated. Testing used SARS-CoV-2 S/N and four cold-coronavirus spikes on unexposed-donor CD4+ T cells, cells permitting. The data originate from a study of CD4 T cells in relation to SARS-CoV-2 and coronaviruses. Study summary: After less than eleven days of antigen culture, PBMC TCR beta CDR3s were sequenced.

The V and J ends lost 6 bases and 4 bases, in that order; junction bases with no gene match: 5. Germline values: CDR1 SNHLY, CDR2 FYNNEI. This CDR3 contains 14 residues. Using immunoSEQ multiplex PCR, the repertoire was profiled, and TCRdb retains in-frame clones only, with some absent. The table lists about 19,000 clones, more than 60% of them singletons. The clonotype originates from a human donor in good health. The chain is built from TRBV2 and TRBJ1-4; 7 nucleotides agree with TRBD1. The specimen was CD4+ T cells from PBMCs, cultured in vitro. CDR3 in DNA: TGTGCCAGCAGCCGGGACAGAAGTAATGAAAAACTGTTTTTT. Its protein product is CASSRDRSNEKLFF.